The rows below give T cell receptor beta chains drawn from one sample of a study of immune characterization of retroperitoneal liposarcoma. In TCRdb, the PCR reads were re-called with MiXCR into one record per CDR3 protein. The sample holds roughly 10,000 distinct CDR3 sequences, about 30% seen once. The sample taken for sequencing was tumor tissue. The receptors were sampled from a male donor with retroperitoneal liposarcoma. Each CDR3 is given with its conserved first and last residue. The order of the fields is clone size, J gene, D gene, V gene, CDR3 protein, CDR3 DNA. The D gene is left open where the match is weak. The size entry is marked missing in some rows and otherwise reads once, few, many or a size class.

>large|TRBJ2-5|-|TRBV7-2
CASSHAAAVQETQYF
TGTGCCAGCAGCCATGCCGCGGCAGTCCAAGAGACCCAGTACTTC
>-|TRBJ2-5|-|TRBV4-1
CASSQQGPIEETQYF
TGCGCCAGTAGCCAGCAAGGCCCAATAGAAGAGACCCAGTACTTC
>many|TRBJ2-1|TRBD1|TRBV7-2
CASSLRDRGHNEQFF
TGTGCCAGCAGCCTCCGGGACAGGGGGCACAATGAGCAGTTCTTC
>medium-sized|TRBJ2-7|TRBD1|TRBV6-6
CASSYSNYGTGAYEQYF
TGTGCCAGCAGTTACTCGAATTACGGGACAGGGGCATACGAGCAGTACTTC
>medium-sized|TRBJ2-1|-|TRBV7-2
CASSSDRSLALNIQFF
TGTGCCAGCAGTTCGGACAGAAGCTTAGCGTTAAACATTCAGTTCTTC
>once|TRBJ2-7|TRBD1|TRBV7-6
CASSLEPGQGAFEQLVQYF
TGTGCCAGCAGCTTGGAACCGGGACAGGGGGCTTTTGAGCAGTTGGTGCAGTACTTC
>few|TRBJ2-5|TRBD1|TRBV6-1
CASSRTRTGQETQYF
TGTGCCAGCAGCCGAACCCGGACAGGGCAAGAGACCCAGTACTTC
>many|TRBJ2-7|-|TRBV6-1
CASRLIGTDNEQYF
TGTGCCAGCAGACTCATCGGGACTGACAATGAGCAGTACTTC
>once|TRBJ2-7|-|TRBV6-1
CASKALLPEGEQYF
TGTGCCAGCAAGGCCCTCTTGCCCGAGGGTGAGCAGTACTTC
>-|TRBJ2-1|-|TRBV27
CASSFLGENNEQFF
TGTGCCAGCAGTTTTTTGGGAGAGAACAATGAGCAGTTCTTC
>few|TRBJ2-1|-|TRBV6-1
CASNRQVYSSYNEQFF
TGTGCCAGCAACCGACAGGTCTACAGCTCCTACAATGAGCAGTTCTTC
>few|TRBJ2-4|-|TRBV7-6
CASSLAGGAINEQYF
TGTGCTAGCAGCTTAGCCGGGGGCGCCATCAATGAGCAGTACTTC
>-|TRBJ2-5|-|TRBV5-6
CASGGPKETQYF
TGTGCCAGCGGGGGGCCAAAAGAGACCCAGTACTTC
>many|TRBJ1-1|-|TRBV7-6
CASSLGMGSTEAFF
TGTGCCAGCAGCTTAGGCATGGGGAGCACTGAAGCTTTCTTT
>many|TRBJ2-1|TRBD1|TRBV7-8
CASSSIFPGTVQETQFF
TGTGCCAGCAGCTCGATATTCCCCGGGACAGTCCAAGAGACCCAGTTCTTC
>few|TRBJ2-3|-|TRBV11-3
CASSSVRGDTDTQYF
TGTGCCAGCAGCTCTGTGCGGGGAGACACAGATACGCAGTATTTT
>many|TRBJ2-1|TRBD2|TRBV11-1
CASSLNGLAGAQFF
TGTGCCAGCAGCTTAAATGGGCTAGCGGGAGCCCAGTTCTTC
>-|TRBJ1-1|-|TRBV6-8
CASRDVGGATEAFF
TGTGCCAGCAGGGACGTTGGGGGGGCAACTGAAGCTTTCTTT
>medium-sized|TRBJ2-5|-|TRBV7-2
CASSGRKGETQYF
TGTGCCAGCAGCGGACGGAAGGGGGAGACCCAGTACTTC
>few|TRBJ2-6|-|TRBV6-1
CASSTEGAGANVLTF
TGTGCCAGCAGTACCGAGGGGGCTGGGGCCAACGTCCTGACTTTC
>once|TRBJ2-1|-|TRBV12-3/TRBV12-4
CASSLAGPYNEQFF
TGTGCCAGCAGTTTAGCGGGGCCGTACAATGAGCAGTTCTTC
>few|TRBJ2-7|-|TRBV7-8
CASSVTEKEYEQYF
TGTGCCAGCAGCGTGACAGAGAAGGAATACGAGCAGTACTTC
>few|TRBJ2-1|TRBD2|TRBV6-4
CASSDLAGGPVNEQFF
TGTGCCAGCAGTGACTTAGCGGGAGGGCCGGTCAATGAGCAGTTCTTC
>-|TRBJ1-1|TRBD1|TRBV5-1
CASSPRTGGASEAFF
TGCGCCAGCAGCCCAAGGACAGGGGGCGCATCTGAAGCTTTCTTT
>medium-sized|TRBJ2-1|-|TRBV6-1
CASKWNDGTYEQFF
TGTGCCAGCAAGTGGAACGACGGTACCTACGAGCAGTTCTTC
>-|TRBJ2-1|TRBD1|TRBV11-3
CASSVSGTGGYEQFF
TGTGCCAGCAGCGTATCCGGGACAGGGGGATACGAGCAGTTCTTC
>many|TRBJ2-7|TRBD2|TRBV7-8
CASSLESGMSYNEQYF
TGTGCCAGCAGCTTAGAAAGCGGGATGTCCTACAATGAGCAGTACTTC
>few|TRBJ2-6|-|TRBV12-3/TRBV12-4
CASQPGLGLAGANVLTF
TGTGCCAGCCAACCCGGACTTGGACTGGCTGGGGCCAACGTCCTGACTTTC
>few|TRBJ2-7|-|TRBV27
CASGMGLGNEQYF
TGTGCCAGCGGGATGGGCTTGGGGAATGAGCAGTACTTC
>few|TRBJ2-1|-|TRBV27
CASSFIRVRNEQFF
TGTGCCAGCAGTTTTATAAGGGTGCGCAATGAGCAGTTCTTC
>few|TRBJ2-2|-|TRBV27
CASSYPNTGELFF
TGTGCCAGCAGTTATCCTAACACCGGGGAGCTGTTTTTT
>few|TRBJ1-2|-|TRBV7-3
CASSLNGGSGYTF
TGTGCCAGCAGCTTAAACGGGGGCTCGGGCTACACCTTC
>-|TRBJ2-3|TRBD2|TRBV6-1
CASKRGLSGGTDTQYF
TGTGCCAGCAAACGGGGACTTAGCGGGGGTACAGATACGCAGTATTTT
>many|TRBJ1-1|-|TRBV7-3
CASSLDDVAGTEAFF
TGTGCCAGCAGCTTAGATGATGTTGCGGGGACTGAAGCTTTCTTT
>-|TRBJ2-3|TRBD2|TRBV12-5
CASGSRAGVGSKSTDTQYF
TGTGCTAGTGGTTCCAGGGCGGGAGTTGGGTCAAAAAGCACAGATACGCAGTATTTT
>few|TRBJ2-4|-|TRBV27
CASSLPTILYF
TGTGCCAGCAGTTTACCGACCATTCTGTACTTC
>-|TRBJ2-3|TRBD1|TRBV6-1
CANSEGQGRRTDTQYF
TGTGCCAACAGTGAAGGACAGGGTAGGAGGACAGATACGCAGTATTTT
>many|TRBJ2-5|-|TRBV12-3/TRBV12-4
CASSFLRSNEQYF
TGTGCCAGCAGTTTTCTTAGGAGCAATGAGCAGTACTTC
>few|TRBJ2-1|-|TRBV6-1
CASSDPSTRNSYNEQFF
TGTGCCAGCAGTGACCCGTCAACCCGAAACTCCTACAATGAGCAGTTCTTC
>-|TRBJ2-2|-|TRBV19
CASTLMGGRGRNTGELFF
TGTGCCAGTACCTTAATGGGGGGCCGAGGGCGAAACACCGGGGAGCTGTTTTTT
>-|TRBJ2-7|-|TRBV6-6
CASSYGQGGYEQYF
TGTGCCAGCAGTTACGGTCAAGGGGGCTACGAGCAGTACTTC
>many|TRBJ2-1|TRBD1|TRBV6-1
CASGGWDRGTQFF
TGTGCCAGCGGGGGGTGGGACAGGGGTACCCAGTTCTTC
>many|TRBJ2-1|TRBD2|TRBV6-1
CASSGGGKETQFF
TGTGCCAGCAGCGGGGGGGGGAAAGAGACCCAGTTCTTC
>-|TRBJ2-1|-|TRBV7-3
CASSPPGEGAPRDEQFF
TGTGCCAGCAGCCCCCCCGGGGAAGGCGCCCCAAGGGATGAGCAGTTCTTC
>few|TRBJ2-7|-|TRBV12-3/TRBV12-4
CASSFGDSYEQYF
TGTGCCAGCAGTTTTGGGGACTCCTACGAGCAGTACTTC